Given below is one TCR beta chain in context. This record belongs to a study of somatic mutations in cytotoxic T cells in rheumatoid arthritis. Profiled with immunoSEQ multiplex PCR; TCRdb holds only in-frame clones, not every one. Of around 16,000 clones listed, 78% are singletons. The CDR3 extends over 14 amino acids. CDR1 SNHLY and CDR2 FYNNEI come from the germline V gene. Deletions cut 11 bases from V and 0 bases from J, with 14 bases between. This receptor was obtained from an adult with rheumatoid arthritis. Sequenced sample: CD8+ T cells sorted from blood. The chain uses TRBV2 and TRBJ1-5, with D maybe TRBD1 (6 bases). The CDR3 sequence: CAARRTASNQPQHF. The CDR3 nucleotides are TGTGCCGCCCGACGGACAGCTAGCAATCAGCCCCAGCATTTT.